The 3 T cell receptor beta chains below were found in one sample sequenced in a study of blood T cell repertoires in COVID-19. Generated by immunoSEQ multiplex PCR, the TCRdb table keeps only in-frame clones and is missing some. The data show 150,000 to 190,000 clones, more than 75% seen once. Sequencing was carried out using peripheral blood. The receptor source for this set is a woman in her sixties or seventies with COVID-19, enrolled during active disease.

The chain is built from TRBV7-3 and TRBJ2-1, with TRBD2 matching 8 bases. V trimming: 0 bases; J trimming: 0 bases; junction bases outside the gene matches: 4. Germline V CDR1 and CDR2: SGHTA, FQGTGA. The CDR3 sequence is 17 residues long. CDR3 bases: TGTGCCAGCAGCTTAACGGCTAGCGGGTTCTCCTACAATGAGCAGTTCTTC. Translation gives CASSLTASGFSYNEQFF. The full variable domain, its missing parts supplied by reference TRBV7-3 and TRBJ2-1, is GAGVSQTPSNKVTEKGKYVELRCDPISGHTALYWYRQSLGQGPEFLIYFQGTGAADDSGLPNDRFFAVRPEGSVSTLKIQRTERGDSAVYLCASSLTASGFSYNEQFFGPGTRLTVL.

The rearrangement uses TRBV19 and TRBJ1-2, with 8 bases aligning to TRBD1. There are 14 residues in the CDR3. J was trimmed by 7 bases and V by 4 bases; bases with no gene match: 8. CDR1 LNHDA and CDR2 SQIVND come from the germline V gene (reference sequence). The CDR3 is CASSRGQGHGGYTF. The CDR3 bases are TGTGCCAGTAGTAGAGGACAGGGTCATGGTGGCTACACCTTC.

The CDR3 is CASSQSNFNTEAFF. The CDR3 DNA reads TGTGCCAGCTCACAAAGCAATTTCAACACTGAAGCTTTCTTT. The chain employs TRBV18 and TRBJ1-1, with D hard to call. Trimming removed 4 bases at V and 2 bases at J, with 11 bases between. Germline CDR1 is KGHSH and CDR2 is LQKENI. CDR3 length: 14 residues.